The rows below give T cell receptor beta chains drawn from one sample of a study of cytomegalovirus exposure and HLA in healthy donors. TCRdb's copy holds only in-frame clones and misses some; the assay was immunoSEQ multiplex PCR. This table holds 74,000 or so clones, about 78% found once. The sample comprised PBMCs. These receptors were collected from a male donor in good health and CMV-seropositive. Both conserved end residues are part of each CDR3.

j_call,v_call,cdr3_aa
TRBJ2-1,TRBV6-4,CASSDFSGSYNEQFF
TRBJ2-2,TRBV28,CASSLIAGGPQNTGELFF
TRBJ1-4,TRBV18,CASSPNQGDVAGHEKLFF
TRBJ1-2,TRBV7-9,CASSLTGAGTGYTF
TRBJ1-4,TRBV7-9,CASSSGQGAEKLFF
TRBJ2-1,TRBV14,CASSHVPSGVGEQFF
TRBJ2-2,TRBV28,CASRIGQGASATGELFF
TRBJ2-1,TRBV18,CASSPPQGRDEQFF
TRBJ1-1,TRBV5-4,CASSLALNTEAFF
TRBJ2-5,TRBV5-1,CASSLNAAEQETQYF
TRBJ2-7,TRBV6-6,CASSSTDYEQYF
TRBJ2-5,TRBV2,CASSPPVGTGVFSVTETQYF
TRBJ1-2,TRBV28,CASRLTGNGYTF
TRBJ1-2,TRBV30,CAWSVQGRGYTF
TRBJ1-1,TRBV9,CASSVGTGGTEAFF